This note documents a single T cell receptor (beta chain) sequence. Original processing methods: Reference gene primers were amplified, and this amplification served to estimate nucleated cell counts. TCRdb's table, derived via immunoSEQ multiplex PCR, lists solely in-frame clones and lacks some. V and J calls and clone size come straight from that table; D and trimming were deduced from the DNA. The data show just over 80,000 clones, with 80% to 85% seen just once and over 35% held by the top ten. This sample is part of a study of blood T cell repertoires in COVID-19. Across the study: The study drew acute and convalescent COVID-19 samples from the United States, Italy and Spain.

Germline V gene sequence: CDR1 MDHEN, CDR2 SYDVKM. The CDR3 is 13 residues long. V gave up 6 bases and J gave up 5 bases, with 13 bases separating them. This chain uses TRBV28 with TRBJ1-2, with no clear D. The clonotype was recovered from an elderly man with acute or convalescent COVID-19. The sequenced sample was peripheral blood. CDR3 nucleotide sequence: TGTGCCAGCAGGCCAGGTGCTCCTTATGGCTACACCTTC. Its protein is CASRPGAPYGYTF.